Listed here are 10 T cell receptor beta chains from one sample, sequenced in a study of Ad26.COV2.S vaccination and SARS-CoV-2 variants. Profiling relied on immunoSEQ multiplex PCR, and the TCRdb table lists in-frame clones only, not all of them. The sample shows 85,000 to 120,000 clones, less than 85% of them seen only once. The input for sequencing was peripheral blood, taken after recovery from COVID-19. The receptors originated from a human donor who had recovered from COVID-19.

This chain links TRBV6-4 with TRBJ1-6; maybe TRBD1 (5 bases). CDR1 is MRHNA, CDR2 SNTAGT, per germline. The germline V and J ends were trimmed by 0 bases and 12 bases, with 6 bases remaining between them. This CDR3 has 12 amino acids. The CDR3 reads CASSDSGGPLHF. The DNA of the CDR3 is TGTGCCAGCAGTGACTCGGGGGGACCCCTCCACTTT.

The rearrangement uses TRBV5-4 and TRBJ2-3; no firm D call. The germline gives CDR1 SGHNT, CDR2 YYREEE (reference sequence). The CDR3 runs to 19 residues. V shed 2 bases and J shed 0 bases, with 22 bases lying between them. CDR3 amino acids: CASSFSRPSRVPSTDTQYF. For the CDR3, the DNA is TGTGCCAGCAGCTTCTCCCGGCCGAGTCGAGTCCCTAGCACAGATACGCAGTATTTT.

This clone showed up just once. The chain combines TRBV7-5 with TRBJ2-7; the table's TRBD1 call for D was not verified on the DNA. TRBV7-5 has pseudogene status. CDR3 length: 12 amino acids. The CDR3 region has the DNA TGTGTCAGGACGGACAGGGAATACGAGCAGTACTTC. This sequence encodes CVRTDREYEQYF.

On this clone itself: In the same sample, other DNA sequences code for this CDR3. CDR3 nucleotide sequence: TGCGCCAGCAGCCAAGATCTACAGGGGAACTATGGCTACACCTTC. Translating gives CASSQDLQGNYGYTF. The V gene is TRBV4-3, the J gene TRBJ1-2; 7 positions match TRBD1. CDR1 and CDR2 (germline): LGHNA, YSLEER. This CDR3 spans 15 amino acids. Trimming cost V 0 bases and J 2 bases; bases outside gene matches: 3.

This clone was picked up one time. J is TRBJ2-6 and V is TRBV3-1 (or the pseudogene TRBV3-2), with no clear D. V lost 3 bases to trimming and J lost 0 bases, with 6 bases between them. CDR1 is LGHDT and CDR2 is YNNKEL in the germline V gene (reference sequence). The CDR3 has 15 residues. The CDR3 bases are TGTGCCAGCAGCCACCTGAGCTCTGGGGCCAACGTCCTGACTTTC. Translated: CASSHLSSGANVLTF.

On this clone itself: This same CDR3 is encoded by further DNA sequences in the sample. The chain has TRBV5-4 and TRBJ2-7, with TRBD1 matching 8 bases. The CDR3 runs 14 residues. V shed 0 bases, J shed 3 bases, and the junction held 2 bases outside the gene matches. Germline CDR1 and CDR2: SGHNT and YYREEE (reference sequence). For the CDR3, the DNA is TGTGCCAGCAGCTTGGGGGGACAGGACTACGAGCAGTACTTC. It translates to CASSLGGQDYEQYF.

V is TRBV6-1 and J is TRBJ1-3, with 12 positions matching TRBD1. Losses at the gene ends were 2 bases for V and 2 bases for J; bases not matched to a gene: 1. The CDR3 extends over 16 amino acids. Per the germline V gene, CDR1 is MNHNS and CDR2 is SASEGT. This chain's CDR3 is CASSERDRGPGNTIYF. In nucleotides, the CDR3 is TGTGCCAGCAGTGAACGGGACAGGGGGCCTGGAAACACCATATATTTT.

The genes are TRBV5-1 and TRBJ2-5, with D possibly being TRBD1 (6 bases). The CDR3 has 16 residues. The V end was cut by 2 bases, the J end by 1 base, with 15 bases between. Germline V gene data show CDR1 as SGHRS and CDR2 as YFSETQ. CDR3 region: CASSFGNPGVQETQYF. CDR3 nucleotides: TGCGCCAGCAGCTTCGGAAACCCAGGGGTCCAAGAGACCCAGTACTTC.

The V call is TRBV5-1, the J call TRBJ2-1; D remains ambiguous. Germline V gene data show CDR1 as SGHRS and CDR2 as YFSETQ. This CDR3 has 16 residues. Trimming removed 0 bases at V and 8 bases at J, with 18 bases between. CDR3 residues: CASSLEVSRIGDEQFF. The CDR3 DNA sequence: TGCGCCAGCAGCTTGGAGGTTTCTAGAATTGGGGATGAGCAGTTCTTC.

Concerning this clone: Other DNA sequences of this sample code for an identical CDR3. The chain recombines TRBV3-1 (or the pseudogene TRBV3-2) with TRBJ2-7, with D tentatively TRBD1 or TRBD2 (5 bases each). The length of the CDR3 is 14 residues. Germline lookup yields CDR1 LGHDT and CDR2 YNNKEL (reference sequence). V was cut by 4 bases and J by 2 bases, with 12 bases left in between. CDR3 in amino acids: CASSRDATTYEQYF. The CDR3 coding sequence is TGTGCCAGCAGCCGGGACGCTACCACCTACGAGCAGTACTTC.